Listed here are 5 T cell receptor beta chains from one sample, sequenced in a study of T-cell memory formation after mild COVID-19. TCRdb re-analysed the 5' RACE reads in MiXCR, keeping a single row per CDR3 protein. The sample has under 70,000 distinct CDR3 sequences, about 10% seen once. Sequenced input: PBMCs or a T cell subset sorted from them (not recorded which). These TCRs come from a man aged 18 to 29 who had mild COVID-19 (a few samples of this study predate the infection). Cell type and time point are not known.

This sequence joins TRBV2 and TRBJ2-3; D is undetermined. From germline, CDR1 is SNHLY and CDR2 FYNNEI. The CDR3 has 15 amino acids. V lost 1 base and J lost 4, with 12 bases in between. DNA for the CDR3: TGTGCCAGCAGTGAAGGTCGTATTGGCGCAGATACGCAGTATTTT. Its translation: CASSEGRIGADTQYF.

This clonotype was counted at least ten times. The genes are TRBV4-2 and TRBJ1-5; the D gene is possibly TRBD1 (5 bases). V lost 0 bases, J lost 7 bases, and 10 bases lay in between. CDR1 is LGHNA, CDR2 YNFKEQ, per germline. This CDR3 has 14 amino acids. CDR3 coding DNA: TGTGCCAGCAGCCAAGAGCAGGGAGACCAGCCCCAGCATTTT. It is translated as CASSQEQGDQPQHF.

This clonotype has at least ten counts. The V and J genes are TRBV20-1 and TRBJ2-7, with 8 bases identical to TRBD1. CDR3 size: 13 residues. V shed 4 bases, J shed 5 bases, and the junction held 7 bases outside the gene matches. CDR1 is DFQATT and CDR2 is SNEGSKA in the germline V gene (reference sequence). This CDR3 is CSAKGQGLDEQYV. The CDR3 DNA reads TGCAGTGCTAAAGGACAGGGCCTAGACGAGCAGTACGTC.

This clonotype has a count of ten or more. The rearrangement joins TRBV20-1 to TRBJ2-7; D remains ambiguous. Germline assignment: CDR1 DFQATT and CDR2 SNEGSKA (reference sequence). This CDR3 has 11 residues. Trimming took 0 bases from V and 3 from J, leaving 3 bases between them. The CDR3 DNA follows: TGCAGTGCTAGAGACAACTACGAGCAGTACTTC. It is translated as CSARDNYEQYF.

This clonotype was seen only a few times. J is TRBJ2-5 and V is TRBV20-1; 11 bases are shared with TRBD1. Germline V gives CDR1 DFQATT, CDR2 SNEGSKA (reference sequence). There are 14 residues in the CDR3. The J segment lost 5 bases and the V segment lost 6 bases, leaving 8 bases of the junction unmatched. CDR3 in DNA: TGCAGTGCGGAGCGGACAGGGGGCGTCGAGACCCAGTACTTC. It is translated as CSAERTGGVETQYF.